This T cell receptor beta chain stems from a study of regulatory T cells in long-lasting Graves disease. The time point denotes: newly diagnosed GD, antithyroid drugs for less than 3 months. Researchers made the TCR library from RNA that was extracted from PBMCs. Arm-PCR of CDR3 regions with iRepertoire HTBI primers generated TCR beta libraries. Each CDR3 protein is one row after TCRdb ran MiXCR on the multiplex PCR reads. The table shows roughly 530,000 distinct CDR3 sequences, with about 16% occurring only once. The germline V gene has CDR1 MRHNA and CDR2 SNTAGT. V was pared by 4 bases and J by 4 bases, with 15 bases between. CDR3 length: 15 amino acids. This sample was shared with a second study, whose subject was T cells in Graves' hyperthyroidism and ophthalmopathy. From that second work: In making diagnoses, clinical symptoms, serum thyroxine and TRAb, thyroid ultrasound and orbital computed tomography were all used.

The chain employs TRBV6-4 and TRBJ2-3, with TRBD2 as a possible D gene (7 bases). The clonotype originates from a woman aged 40-60 years with Graves disease. This specimen was peripheral blood mononuclear cells (PBMCs), taken at new diagnosis, from a patient treated with antithyroid drugs. CDR3 sequence: CASSVKGGDADTQYF. The CDR3 DNA sequence: TGTGCCAGCAGTGTGAAAGGGGGGGACGCAGATACGCAGTATTTT.